This T cell receptor (beta chain) was recorded in a study of CD8 T cells in Susac syndrome. V gave up 4 bases and J gave up 6 bases, with 15 bases separating them. This CDR3 region has 13 residues. Germline V gene data show CDR1 as DFQATT and CDR2 as SNEGSKA (reference sequence). RNA was extracted with the RNeasy kit, and a quantity of 0.5 to 1 ug was reverse transcribed using random hexamers. Each CDR3 protein gets one entry after TCRdb re-called the immunoSEQ multiplex PCR reads with MiXCR. The sample shows approximately 210,000 distinct CDR3 sequences, about 94% of them seen only once. The origin of this receptor is a human donor with Susac syndrome. Material for sequencing was CD4+ T cells from PBMCs. This chain connects TRBV20-1 to TRBJ1-1; D call uncertain. The chain's CDR3 is CSATRESGAEAFF. In DNA form, the CDR3 reads TGCAGTGCTACGAGGGAATCCGGGGCTGAAGCTTTCTTT.